The next 28 T cell receptor beta chains were all read from a single sample in a study of a mutant IDH1 vaccine in newly diagnosed glioma. Time point given: week 47, end of study. A single vaccine dose contained 300 ug of mutant IDH1 20-mer peptide, and topical imiquimod was used with it. Their cognate antigens are unknown. The table came from immunoSEQ multiplex PCR; TCRdb's copy has only in-frame clones and leaves some out. The data hold 84,000 or so clones, with about 81% observed a single time. This sample comprised PBMCs, obtained from a glioma patient whose treatment included an IDH1 peptide vaccine. These receptors came from a man aged 35 to 55 with glioma.

J is TRBJ2-1 and V is TRBV6-6; no clear D. The V end was cut by 2 bases, the J end by 6 bases, with 8 bases between. This CDR3 has 13 amino acids. Germline assignment: CDR1 MNHNY and CDR2 SVGAGI (reference sequence). Here the CDR3 DNA reads TGTGCCAGCAGTTACGTTCTGGGCAATGAGCAGTTCTTC. It specifies CASSYVLGNEQFF.

The chain employs TRBV19 and TRBJ1-4; tentatively, D is TRBD1 (5 bases). Trimming shortened V by 1 base and J by 8 bases, and 14 bases separated the two germline ends. The CDR3 has 15 residues. CDR1 and CDR2 (germline): LNHDA, SQIVND (reference sequence). The DNA for the CDR3 is TGTGCCAGTAGTATAGGGGGACTCTTGGAAGAAAAACTGTTTTTT. It specifies CASSIGGLLEEKLFF.

The rearrangement links TRBV9 to TRBJ2-3, with 8 bases fitting TRBD2. The CDR3 is 17 residues long. CDR1 is SGDLS, CDR2 YYNGEE, per germline. V was clipped by 5 bases and J by 2 bases; unmatched bases: 13. The CDR3 coding sequence is TGTGCCAGCAGACTACTGATTAGCGGGGAGGCCACAGATACGCAGTATTTT. It codes for CASRLLISGEATDTQYF. Supplemented by reference TRBV9 and TRBJ2-3, the full variable domain reads DSGVTQTPKHLITATGQRVTLRCSPRSGDLSVYWYQQSLDQGLQFLIQYYNGEERAKGNILERFSAQQFPDLHSELNLSSLELGDSALYFCASRLLISGEATDTQYFGPGTRLTVL.

A note on this clone: An end of the junction does not agree with germline; a read error may underlie this. The sample holds other DNA sequences that translate to the same CDR3. CDR3 protein: CASSLASTYGQPQHF. The CDR3 DNA sequence: TGTGCCAGCAGCTTGGCCAGCACATACGGACAGCCCCAGCATTTC. V and J are TRBV7-2 and TRBJ1-5; possibly TRBD1 for D (6 bases). The germline gives CDR1 SGHTA, CDR2 FQGNSA. The CDR3 has 15 residues.

This chain connects TRBV28 to TRBJ2-7; 12 bases are shared with TRBD1. The V gene's germline CDR1 is MDHEN and CDR2 SYDVKM. V dropped 4 bases and J dropped 4; count of bases not matched to a gene: 8. The CDR3 spans 16 residues. CDR3 residues: CASSSPGQGAGYEQYF. The CDR3 DNA is TGTGCCAGCAGTTCCCCGGGACAGGGGGCGGGTTACGAGCAGTACTTC.

The rearrangement links TRBV4-3 to TRBJ2-6, with a weak D call TRBD2 (5 bases). Trimming stripped 0 bases from V and 3 bases from J, with 9 bases between. Germline V CDR1 and CDR2: LGHNA, YSLEER. The CDR3 runs 16 residues. This CDR3 is CASSQDRGLGANVLTF. The CDR3 DNA follows: TGCGCCAGCAGCCAAGATAGAGGGCTTGGGGCCAACGTCCTGACTTTC.

In this sample, this clone turned up a few times. The chain couples TRBV2 to TRBJ2-2, with TRBD2 as a possible D gene (5 bases). Germline CDR1 and CDR2: SNHLY and FYNNEI. CDR3 length equals 13 residues. Trimming pared 3 bases from V and 6 bases from J, leaving 8 bases between. The CDR3 DNA sequence: TGTGCCAGCAGTGAGAGGGAATCCGGGGAGCTGTTTTTT. The encoded protein is CASSERESGELFF.

In this sample, this clone turned up a few times. V and J are TRBV19 and TRBJ1-2; unclear D gene. The V gene lost 7 bases and the J gene lost 1 base, with 16 bases spanning the gap. The germline gives CDR1 LNHDA, CDR2 SQIVND (reference sequence). The CDR3 runs to 15 residues. The chain's CDR3 is CASTLTPDRNYGYTF. The CDR3 DNA reads as TGTGCCAGTACCCTGACGCCCGACCGTAACTATGGCTACACCTTC.

The V and J genes are TRBV11-1 and TRBJ2-7; 7 bases match TRBD1. Per germline, CDR1 SGHAT and CDR2 FQDESV (reference sequence). With 2 bases clipped from V and 6 bases from J, the junction kept 1 base outside the gene matches. This CDR3 has 12 amino acids. CDR3 protein: CASSLNRGEQYF. CDR3 nucleotide sequence: TGTGCCAGCAGCTTAAACAGGGGCGAGCAGTACTTC.

The V gene is TRBV30, the J gene TRBJ2-7; D possibly corresponds to TRBD1 (6 bases). Germline V CDR1 and CDR2: GTSNPN, SVGIG (reference sequence). This CDR3 spans 14 amino acids. Trimming took 6 bases from V and 2 from J, leaving 17 bases between them. CDR3 sequence (DNA): TGTGCCTGCACGGACAGTCCCAGCGCCTACGAGCAGTACTTC. Amino acid sequence: CACTDSPSAYEQYF.

This sequence joins TRBV6-5 and TRBJ1-5; possible D gene TRBD1, 5 bases. V lost 5 bases, J lost 6 bases, and 17 bases lay in between. The CDR3 totals 15 residues. Germline values: CDR1 MNHEY, CDR2 SVGAGI. The CDR3 DNA sequence: TGTGCCAGCAGTCCCGGGAGGTTGGGGGGTCAGCCCCAGCATTTT. Protein product: CASSPGRLGGQPQHF.

This clone was recorded once. The CDR3 region is CASSSPRDRIYGYTF. In nucleotides, the CDR3 is TGTGCCAGCAGCTCGCCTCGGGACAGGATATATGGCTACACCTTC. The chain couples TRBV7-9 to TRBJ1-2, with 8 bases matching TRBD1. In germline, CDR1 is SEHNR, CDR2 FQNEAQ (reference sequence). V dropped 4 bases and J dropped 5; count of bases not matched to a gene: 9. The CDR3 runs to 15 residues.

The chain couples TRBV4-1 to TRBJ1-2; D remains unclear. The CDR3 is 16 residues long. CDR1 and CDR2 from the germline V gene are MGHRA and YSYEKL. Trimming removed 2 bases at V and 0 bases at J, with 13 bases between. This chain's CDR3 is CASSQLPAGSNYGYTF. The CDR3 DNA reads as TGCGCCAGCAGCCAACTCCCGGCAGGTTCTAACTATGGCTACACCTTC.

This rearrangement joins TRBV5-8 to TRBJ2-5, with D possibly matching TRBD2 (5 bases). The V end lost 0 bases, the J end lost 3 bases, and 9 bases lay between the germline ends. Germline V lookup: CDR1 SGHTS, CDR2 YDEGEE. The CDR3 totals 14 residues. CDR3 amino acids: CASSLVAGEETQYF. Written as DNA, the CDR3 is TGTGCCAGCAGCTTGGTTGCCGGGGAAGAGACCCAGTACTTC.

The chain combines TRBV23-1 with TRBJ2-7, with a tentative D call TRBD2 (5 bases). TRBV23-1 carries the ORF label, with uncertain function. V lost 2 bases, J lost 3 bases, and 11 bases lay in between. The CDR3 runs to 14 residues. CDR3 nucleotides: TGCGCCAGCAGTCAAAGGAGGATCATCTACGAGCAGTACTTC. As protein: CASSQRRIIYEQYF.

The J gene is TRBJ2-3, the V gene TRBV11-2; D may correspond to TRBD1 or TRBD2 (5 bases each). Germline V gives CDR1 SGHAT, CDR2 FQNNGV. The germline V and J ends were trimmed by 5 bases and 2 bases, with 14 bases remaining between them. The CDR3 has 15 residues. The CDR3 spells CASSHGTRPTDTQYF. CDR3 DNA: TGTGCCAGCAGCCATGGGACCCGCCCCACAGATACGCAGTATTTT.

The CDR3 DNA reads as TGTGCCAGCAGCGACCAAGGACTAGCGGGAGCAGAGACCCAGTACTTC. It encodes CASSDQGLAGAETQYF. J is TRBJ2-5 and V is TRBV9; 13 bases are a match to TRBD2. V trimming: 3 bases; J trimming: 4 bases; junction bases outside the gene matches: 6. The germline V gene has CDR1 SGDLS and CDR2 YYNGEE. This CDR3 has 16 residues. The complete variable domain, with remaining parts taken from reference TRBV9 and TRBJ2-5, reads DSGVTQTPKHLITATGQRVTLRCSPRSGDLSVYWYQQSLDQGLQFLIQYYNGEERAKGNILERFSAQQFPDLHSELNLSSLELGDSALYFCASSDQGLAGAETQYFGPGTRLLVL.

V gene TRBV19 combines with J gene TRBJ1-4, with D possibly being TRBD1 (6 bases). CDR3 length: 13 amino acids. V lost 3 bases and J lost 13, with 15 bases in between. Germline lookup yields CDR1 LNHDA and CDR2 SQIVND (reference sequence). CDR3 sequence: CASSIEQGKGLFF. The DNA of the CDR3 is TGTGCCAGTAGTATTGAACAGGGAAAAGGACTGTTTTTT.

The chain couples TRBV5-5 to TRBJ2-4; TRBD1 agrees at 7 bases. This CDR3 is built from 17 residues. Germline V gene lookup returns CDR1 SGHKS and CDR2 YYEKEE (reference sequence). Trimming removed 4 bases from V and 1 base from J; junction bases left unmatched: 11. The CDR3 loop is CASSSKPQGMAKNIQYF. As DNA, the CDR3 is TGTGCCAGCAGCAGCAAACCACAGGGGATGGCCAAAAACATTCAGTACTTC.

V is TRBV28 and J is TRBJ2-1; TRBD2 matches at 12 bases. CDR3 size: 16 residues. J was trimmed by 4 bases and V by 5 bases; bases with no gene match: 6. Germline V gene data show CDR1 as MDHEN and CDR2 as SYDVKM. The CDR3 DNA follows: TGTGCCAGCAGTCCCTCGCTAGCGGGAGGGTACAATGAGCAGTTCTTC. Translation: CASSPSLAGGYNEQFF.

The chain carries TRBV30 and TRBJ2-1; the D gene is possibly TRBD1 (6 bases). CDR1 GTSNPN and CDR2 SVGIG come from the germline V gene (reference sequence). The CDR3 loop spans 14 amino acids. CDR3 nucleotides: TGTGCATCTAGCCAGGGGAGCTCCTACAATGAGCAGTTCTTC. Translation gives CASSQGSSYNEQFF.

The chain links TRBV18 to TRBJ2-3, with 10 bases fitting TRBD1. This CDR3 contains 15 residues. Germline V gene data show CDR1 as KGHSH and CDR2 as LQKENI. The junction had 7 bases not matched to a gene; V was cut back by 6 bases and J by 4 bases. CDR3 nucleotides: TGTGCCAGCTCCCTAAGACAGGGGGCATCAGATACGCAGTATTTT. Translated, it gives CASSLRQGASDTQYF.

This rearrangement joins TRBV16 to TRBJ2-3; 7 bases fit TRBD2. The length of the CDR3 is 17 residues. Germline V gene lookup returns CDR1 KGHSY and CDR2 FQNENV. V dropped 2 bases and J dropped 3; count of bases not matched to a gene: 11. CDR3 loop: CASSQPTLRGGTDTQYF. The CDR3 DNA is TGTGCCAGCAGCCAACCAACATTGCGCGGGGGTACAGATACGCAGTATTTT.

As DNA, the CDR3 is TGCGCCAGCAGCTTTTCAGGGGGTAACTACGAGCAGTACTTC. It translates to CASSFSGGNYEQYF. V and J are TRBV5-1 and TRBJ2-7; 7 nucleotides align to TRBD1. V trimming: 2 bases; J trimming: 3 bases; junction bases outside the gene matches: 5. CDR1 is SGHRS and CDR2 is YFSETQ in the germline V gene. This CDR3 contains 14 residues.

The rearrangement joins TRBV19 to TRBJ2-1, with 13 bases that match TRBD2. J lost 6 bases, V lost 4 bases, and 6 bases had no gene match. Looked up from germline, CDR1 is LNHDA and CDR2 is SQIVND (reference sequence). The CDR3 has 16 amino acids. DNA for the CDR3: TGTGCCAGTAGTACCAGGACTAGCGGGGGCCCCAATGAGCAGTTCTTC. It translates to CASSTRTSGGPNEQFF.

J is TRBJ2-1 and V is TRBV13; 14 bases align to TRBD2. This CDR3 has 15 amino acids. V dropped 5 bases and J dropped 9; count of bases not matched to a gene: 6. Germline assignment: CDR1 PRHDT and CDR2 FYEKMQ (reference sequence). The CDR3 sequence is CASSPRTSGRSEQFF. DNA for the CDR3: TGTGCCAGCAGCCCGCGGACTAGCGGGAGGAGTGAGCAGTTCTTC.

The rearrangement links TRBV6-5 to TRBJ1-1, with 7 bases lining up with TRBD1. Germline assignment: CDR1 MNHEY and CDR2 SVGAGI. The CDR3 is 13 residues long. V shed 3 bases and J 3 bases; nucleotides not matched to a gene: 1. Here the CDR3 reads CASSYTGDTEAFF. The CDR3 nucleotides read TGTGCCAGCAGTTATACAGGGGACACTGAAGCTTTCTTT.

This clone is a singleton in its sample. The chain couples TRBV28 to TRBJ1-6; D not certain. V was clipped by 5 bases and J by 7 bases, with 12 bases between them. CDR3 size: 14 residues. Per germline, CDR1 MDHEN and CDR2 SYDVKM. The DNA for the CDR3 is TGTGCCAGCAGTCCGAGACGGGAGAATTCACCCCTCCACTTT. The encoded protein is CASSPRRENSPLHF.